The next 5 T cell receptor beta chains were all read from a single sample in a study of shared clonotypes between healthy human individuals (TCRdb year 2020). Library prep was done by the immunoSEQ multiplex PCR assay. TCRdb retrieved this table from immuneACCESS and kept in-frame rearrangements only. Not all clones are present; in checked studies, unresolved V genes account for under half, and no reason is known for the remainder. The sample records over 2,000,000 clones, 93% of which are singletons. The ten largest clones represent 1.5% to 2% of the sample. CD8 naive samples were obtained by positive selection for CCR7 among CD45RO-negative cells, yielding a CD45RA+CCR7+ population from which TemRA cells were excluded. The source material was naive CD8+ T cells from PBMCs. The intended sense of this specimen's cell subset or site label: CD45RA+CCR7+. Source of these receptors: a man younger than 35 in good health. Some clones in this sample may be carry-over from other donors' samples.

This chain joins TRBV11-2 and TRBJ2-3; possibly TRBD1 or TRBD2 for D (6 bases each). The germline gives CDR1 SGHAT, CDR2 FQNNGV. The CDR3 contains 16 residues. V was pared by 2 bases and J by 0 bases, with 12 bases between. CDR3 region: CASSLCWRGSTDTQYF. Here the CDR3 DNA reads TGTGCCAGCAGCTTATGTTGGAGGGGGAGCACAGATACGCAGTATTTT.

The chain has TRBV27 and TRBJ2-7; D not certain. With 10 bases removed from V and 4 bases from J, the gap between germline ends came to 17 bases. The germline V gene encodes CDR1 MNHEY and CDR2 SMNVEV (reference sequence). There are 13 residues in the CDR3. CDR3 in DNA: TGTGCCACGCTAGGGCAAGACGGGTACGAGCAGTACTTC. This translates into CATLGQDGYEQYF.

The chain is built from TRBV5-1 and TRBJ2-1; tentatively, D is TRBD1 or TRBD2 (7 bases each). CDR1 and CDR2 from the germline V gene are SGHRS and YFSETQ. V lost 1 base, J lost 5 bases, and 13 bases lay in between. This CDR3 has 15 residues. The CDR3 DNA is TGCGCCAGCAGCTTGCTGCAGGGGGGGGACAATGAGCAGTTCTTC. As protein: CASSLLQGGDNEQFF.

V gene TRBV2 combines with J gene TRBJ2-7, with D maybe TRBD2 (5 bases). V was shortened by 6 bases and J by 0 bases, with 18 bases between the two germline ends. Germline values: CDR1 SNHLY, CDR2 FYNNEI. The CDR3 has 16 residues. The CDR3 reads CASRGAVTLSSYEQYF. The CDR3 DNA reads TGTGCCAGCAGGGGAGCTGTCACCTTGAGCTCCTACGAGCAGTACTTC.

The chain links TRBV6-5 to TRBJ2-1, with 7 bases lining up with TRBD2. Losses at the gene ends were 5 bases for V and 8 bases for J; bases not matched to a gene: 9. The CDR3 runs 14 residues. Germline V CDR1 and CDR2: MNHEY, SVGAGI. The CDR3 coding sequence is TGTGCCAGCAGTGCCGTGGGTGGGGGGGATGAGCAGTTCTTC. As protein: CASSAVGGGDEQFF.